The 10 T cell receptor beta chains reported below all come from one sample, sequenced in a study of blood T cell repertoires in COVID-19 (TCRdb year 2020). Libraries were made using the immunoSEQ multiplex PCR assay. The source is immuneACCESS, and TCRdb retained only in-frame sequences with V and J called. Part of the clones is not carried over; for the studies checked, unresolved V genes explain less than half of this, and the remainder is unexplained. The table for this sample lists roughly 300,000 clones; 70% to 90% of them were counted only once. The top ten constitute roughly 9% of the sample. Sequences were obtained from peripheral blood. The receptors here all came from a man younger than 35 with active or convalescent COVID-19.

The V call is TRBV3-1 (or the pseudogene TRBV3-2), the J call TRBJ2-3; 9 nucleotides line up with TRBD2. This CDR3 comprises 20 residues. Trimming cost V 2 bases and J 1 base; bases outside gene matches: 16. Germline CDR1 LGHDT, CDR2 YNNKEL (reference sequence). Written as DNA, the CDR3 is TGTGCCAGCAGCCAAAATACGTACCAGCGGGGGGTCCAACGCACAGATACGCAGTATTTT. Encoded protein: CASSQNTYQRGVQRTDTQYF.

This clone was detected only once. The V gene is TRBV2, the J gene TRBJ1-1, with a tentative D call TRBD1 (5 bases). Per the germline V gene, CDR1 is SNHLY and CDR2 is FYNNEI. The CDR3 extends over 16 amino acids. The V end lost 3 bases, the J end lost 5 bases, and 19 bases lay between the germline ends. The chain's CDR3 is CASSEGPSGYGTEAFF. Written as DNA, the CDR3 is TGTGCCAGCAGTGAGGGCCCCTCAGGGTACGGGACTGAAGCTTTCTTT.

Only a few counts were recorded for this clone. The chain carries TRBV5-1 and TRBJ2-3, with 10 bases fitting TRBD2. V trimming: 0 bases; J trimming: 5 bases; junction bases outside the gene matches: 6. Germline V gene sequence: CDR1 SGHRS, CDR2 YFSETQ. The CDR3 totals 16 residues. Here the CDR3 reads CASSLDEAGGRDTQYF. CDR3 sequence (DNA): TGCGCCAGCAGCTTGGACGAAGCGGGGGGGCGAGATACGCAGTATTTT. Full variable domain (rest looked up from reference TRBV5-1 and TRBJ2-3): KAGVTQTPRYLIKTRGQQVTLSCSPISGHRSVSWYQQTPGQGLQFLFEYFSETQRNKGNFPGRFSGRQFSNSRSEMNVSTLELGDSALYLCASSLDEAGGRDTQYFGPGTRLTVL.

The V and J genes are TRBV12-3 or TRBV12-4 and TRBJ2-7, with TRBD2 matching over 7 bases. The CDR3 is 12 amino acids. With V trimmed by 8 bases and J by 2 bases, 3 bases remained unmatched. CDR3 sequence: CASGTIPYEQYF. CDR3 bases: TGTGCCAGCGGGACTATACCCTACGAGCAGTACTTC.

The rearrangement joins TRBV13 to TRBJ1-5; no clear D. The CDR3 extends over 16 amino acids. The germline CDR1 and CDR2 sequences are PRHDT and FYEKMQ (reference sequence). Between the trimmed V and J ends, which lost 0 bases and 0 bases, there was a span of 9 bases. The CDR3 here is CASSLGRTYSNQPQHF. The DNA for the CDR3 is TGTGCCAGCAGCTTAGGCCGGACTTATAGCAATCAGCCCCAGCATTTT.

The gene calls are TRBV6-6 and TRBJ2-7; TRBD2 might be the D (6 bases). V shed 8 bases and J shed 3 bases, with 11 bases lying between them. The germline V gene has CDR1 MNHNY and CDR2 SVGAGI (reference sequence). The CDR3 spans 12 residues. CDR3 residues: CASSIGSYEQYF. CDR3 DNA sequence: TGTGCCAGCTCCATCGGGAGCTACGAGCAGTACTTC.

The gene calls are TRBV2 and TRBJ1-1, with a weak D call TRBD1 (5 bases). V lost 4 bases and J 5 bases, leaving 26 bases between the germline ends. The V gene's germline CDR1 is SNHLY and CDR2 FYNNEI. CDR3 length equals 18 residues. The CDR3 region is CASSAHAWGQWRVTEAFF. CDR3 DNA sequence: TGTGCCAGCAGTGCACACGCTTGGGGCCAGTGGCGCGTGACTGAAGCTTTCTTT.

As for this clone: At one of its ends the junction is not consistent with the germline gene, which may arise from a read error. The rearrangement joins TRBV18 to TRBJ2-5, with 9 bases aligning to TRBD2. This CDR3 region has 14 residues. Germline V gene data show CDR1 as KGHSH and CDR2 as LQKENI. The CDR3 protein is CTSSPTSGQETQYF. CDR3 bases: TGTACCAGCTCACCGACTAGCGGCCAAGAGACCCAGTACTTC.

The chain employs TRBV30 and TRBJ2-7, with 7 nucleotides matching TRBD1. The CDR3 is 8 residues long. V was clipped by 5 bases and J by 11 bases; unmatched bases: 0. Germline V CDR1 and CDR2: GTSNPN, SVGIG (reference sequence). The chain's CDR3 is CAWGTEYF. Written as DNA, the CDR3 is TGTGCCTGGGGGACAGAGTACTTC.

This sequence joins TRBV19 and TRBJ1-6; D not certain. V shed 3 bases and J shed 7 bases, with 7 bases lying between them. This CDR3 spans 13 amino acids. Germline loops: CDR1 LNHDA, CDR2 SQIVND (reference sequence). The CDR3 loop reads CASSIMENSPLHF. CDR3 DNA: TGTGCCAGTAGTATCATGGAGAATTCACCCCTCCACTTT. The full variable domain, completed using reference TRBV19 and TRBJ1-6, is DGGITQSPKYLFRKEGQNVTLSCEQNLNHDAMYWYRQDPGQGLRLIYYSQIVNDFQKGDIAEGYSVSREKKESFPLTVTSAQKNPTAFYLCASSIMENSPLHFGNGTRLTVT.